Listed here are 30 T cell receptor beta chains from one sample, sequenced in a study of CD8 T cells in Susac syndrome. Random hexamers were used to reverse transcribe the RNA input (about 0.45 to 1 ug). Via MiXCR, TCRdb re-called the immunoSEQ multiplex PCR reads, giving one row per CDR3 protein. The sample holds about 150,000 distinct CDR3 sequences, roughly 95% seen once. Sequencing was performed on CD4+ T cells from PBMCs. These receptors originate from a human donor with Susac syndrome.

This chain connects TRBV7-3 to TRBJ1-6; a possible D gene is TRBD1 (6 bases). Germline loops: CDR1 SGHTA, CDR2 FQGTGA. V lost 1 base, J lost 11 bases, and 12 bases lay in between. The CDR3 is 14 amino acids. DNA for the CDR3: TGTGCCAGCAGCTTAAACAGGGAAGGGGCACCCCTCCACTTT. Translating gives CASSLNREGAPLHF.

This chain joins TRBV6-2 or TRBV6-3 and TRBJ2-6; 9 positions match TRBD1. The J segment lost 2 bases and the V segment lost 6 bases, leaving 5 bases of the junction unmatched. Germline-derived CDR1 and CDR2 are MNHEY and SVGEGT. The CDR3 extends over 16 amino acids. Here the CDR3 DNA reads TGTGCCAGCAGCCCCCGGGACAGGGCTGGGGCCAACGTCCTGACTTTC. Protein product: CASSPRDRAGANVLTF.

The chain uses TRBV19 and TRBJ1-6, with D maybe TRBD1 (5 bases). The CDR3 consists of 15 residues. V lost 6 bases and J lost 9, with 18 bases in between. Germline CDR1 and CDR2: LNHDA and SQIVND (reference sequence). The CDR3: CASRERQLKFSPLHF. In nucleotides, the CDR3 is TGTGCCAGTAGAGAGCGACAGCTTAAATTTTCACCCCTCCACTTT.

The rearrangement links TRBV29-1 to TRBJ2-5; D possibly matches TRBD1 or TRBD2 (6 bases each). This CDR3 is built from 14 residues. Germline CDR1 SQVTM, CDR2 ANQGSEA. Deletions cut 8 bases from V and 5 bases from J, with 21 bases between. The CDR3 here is CSLTQGPREETQYF. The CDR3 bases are TGCAGCCTGACACAGGGCCCCCGGGAGGAGACCCAGTACTTC.

CDR3 nucleotide sequence: TGCAGTGCTAGGTTACGGAGTAATGAAAAACTGTTTTTT. Its protein product is CSARLRSNEKLFF. This chain connects TRBV20-1 to TRBJ1-4; no definite D call. The CDR3 totals 13 residues. Germline assignment: CDR1 DFQATT and CDR2 SNEGSKA (reference sequence). The V end was cut by 3 bases, the J end by 4 bases, with 9 bases between.

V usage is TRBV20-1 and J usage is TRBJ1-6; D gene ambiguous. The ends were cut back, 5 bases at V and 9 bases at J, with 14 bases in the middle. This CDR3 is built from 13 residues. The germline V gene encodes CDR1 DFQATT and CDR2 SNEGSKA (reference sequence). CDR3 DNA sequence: TGCAGTGCTTTTGAAACAAGGGCTTCACCCCTCCACTTT. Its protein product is CSAFETRASPLHF.

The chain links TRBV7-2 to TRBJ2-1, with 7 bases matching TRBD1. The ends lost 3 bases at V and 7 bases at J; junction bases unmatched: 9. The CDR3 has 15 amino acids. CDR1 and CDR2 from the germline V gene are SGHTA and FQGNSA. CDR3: CASSFTGTARNEQFF. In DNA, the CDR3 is TGTGCCAGCAGCTTTACCGGGACAGCAAGGAATGAGCAGTTCTTC. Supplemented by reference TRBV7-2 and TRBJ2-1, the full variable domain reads GAGVSQSPSNKVTEKGKDVELRCDPISGHTALYWYRQSLGQGLEFLIYFQGNSAPDKSGLPSDRFSAERTGGSVSTLTIQRTQQEDSAVYLCASSFTGTARNEQFFGPGTRLTVL.

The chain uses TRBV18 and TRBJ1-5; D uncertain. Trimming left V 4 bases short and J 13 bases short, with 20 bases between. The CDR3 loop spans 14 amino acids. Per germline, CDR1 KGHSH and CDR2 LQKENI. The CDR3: CASSRTRSDGEQHF. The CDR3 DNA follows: TGTGCCAGCTCACGAACGCGGTCGGATGGGGAACAGCATTTT.

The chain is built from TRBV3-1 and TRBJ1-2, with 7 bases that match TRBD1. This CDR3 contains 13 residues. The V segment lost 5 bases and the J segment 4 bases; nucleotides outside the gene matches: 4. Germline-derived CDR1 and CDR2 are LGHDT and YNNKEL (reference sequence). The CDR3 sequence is CASSTQGSYGYTF. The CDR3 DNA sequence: TGTGCCAGCAGCACACAGGGGAGCTATGGCTACACCTTC.

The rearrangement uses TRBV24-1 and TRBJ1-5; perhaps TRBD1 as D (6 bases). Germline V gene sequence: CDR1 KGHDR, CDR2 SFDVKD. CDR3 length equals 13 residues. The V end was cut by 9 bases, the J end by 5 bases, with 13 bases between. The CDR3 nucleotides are TGTGCCACCCAACAGGGACGATATCAGCCCCAGCATTTT. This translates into CATQQGRYQPQHF.

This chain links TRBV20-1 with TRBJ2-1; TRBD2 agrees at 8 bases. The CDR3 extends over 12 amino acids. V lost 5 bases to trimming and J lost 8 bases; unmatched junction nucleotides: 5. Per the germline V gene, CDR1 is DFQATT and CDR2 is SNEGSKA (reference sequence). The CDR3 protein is CSAGGGQDEQFF. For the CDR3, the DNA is TGCAGTGCTGGCGGGGGGCAGGATGAGCAGTTCTTC.

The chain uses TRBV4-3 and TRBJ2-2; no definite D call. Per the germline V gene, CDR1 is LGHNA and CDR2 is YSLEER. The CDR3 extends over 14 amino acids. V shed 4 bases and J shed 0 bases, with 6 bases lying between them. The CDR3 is CASSPGANTGELFF. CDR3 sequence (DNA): TGCGCCAGCAGCCCCGGAGCGAACACCGGGGAGCTGTTTTTT.

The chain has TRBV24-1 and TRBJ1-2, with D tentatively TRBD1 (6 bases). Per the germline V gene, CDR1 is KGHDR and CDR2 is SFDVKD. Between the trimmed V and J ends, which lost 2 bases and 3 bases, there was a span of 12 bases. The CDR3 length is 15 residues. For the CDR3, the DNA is TGTGCCACCAGTGATTCGACGGGACATGACTATGGCTACACCTTC. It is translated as CATSDSTGHDYGYTF.

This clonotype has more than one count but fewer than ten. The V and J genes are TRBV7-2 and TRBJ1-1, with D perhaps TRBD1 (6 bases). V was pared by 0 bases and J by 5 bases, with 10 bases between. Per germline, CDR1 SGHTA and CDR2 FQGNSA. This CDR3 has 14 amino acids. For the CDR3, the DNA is TGTGCCAGCAGCTTAGCAGGGGGAGGGACTGAAGCTTTCTTT. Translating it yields CASSLAGGGTEAFF.

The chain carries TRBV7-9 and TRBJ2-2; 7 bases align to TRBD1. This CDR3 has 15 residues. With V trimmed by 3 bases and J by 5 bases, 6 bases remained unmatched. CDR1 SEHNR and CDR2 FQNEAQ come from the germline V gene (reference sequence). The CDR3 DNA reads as TGTGCCAGCAGCTTCCGACAGGGTATGACCGGGGAGCTGTTTTTT. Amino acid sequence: CASSFRQGMTGELFF.

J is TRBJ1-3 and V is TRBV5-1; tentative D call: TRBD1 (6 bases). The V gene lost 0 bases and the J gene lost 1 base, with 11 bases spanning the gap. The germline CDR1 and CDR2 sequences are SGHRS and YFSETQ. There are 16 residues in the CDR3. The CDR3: CASSLETTGSGNTIYF. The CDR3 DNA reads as TGCGCCAGCAGCTTGGAAACAACAGGGTCTGGAAACACCATATATTTT.

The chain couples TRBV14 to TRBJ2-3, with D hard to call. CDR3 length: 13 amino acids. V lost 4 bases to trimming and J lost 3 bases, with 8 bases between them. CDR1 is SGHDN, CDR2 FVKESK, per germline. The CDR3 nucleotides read TGTGCCAGCAGCCCGCGGTATACAGATACGCAGTATTTT. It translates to CASSPRYTDTQYF.

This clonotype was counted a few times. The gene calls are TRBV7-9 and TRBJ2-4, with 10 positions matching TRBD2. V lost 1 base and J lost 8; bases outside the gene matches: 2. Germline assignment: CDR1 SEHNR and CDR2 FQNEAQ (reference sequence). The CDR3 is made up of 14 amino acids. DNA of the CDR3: TGTGCCAGCAGCTTAGGTCTAGCGGGGGACATTCAGTACTTC. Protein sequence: CASSLGLAGDIQYF.

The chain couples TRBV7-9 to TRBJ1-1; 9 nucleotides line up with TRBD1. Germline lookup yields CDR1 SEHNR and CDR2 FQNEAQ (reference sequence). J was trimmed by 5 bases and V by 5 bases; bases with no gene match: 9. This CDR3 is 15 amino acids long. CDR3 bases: TGTGCCAGCAGCGCGGGACAGGGAGGTGGAACTGAAGCTTTCTTT. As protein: CASSAGQGGGTEAFF.

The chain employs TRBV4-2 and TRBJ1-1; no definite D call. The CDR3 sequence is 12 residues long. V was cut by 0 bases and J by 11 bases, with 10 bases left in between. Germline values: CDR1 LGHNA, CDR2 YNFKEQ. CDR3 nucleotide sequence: TGTGCCAGCAGCCAAGAAAGGGTAGGTGCTTTCTTT. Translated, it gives CASSQERVGAFF.

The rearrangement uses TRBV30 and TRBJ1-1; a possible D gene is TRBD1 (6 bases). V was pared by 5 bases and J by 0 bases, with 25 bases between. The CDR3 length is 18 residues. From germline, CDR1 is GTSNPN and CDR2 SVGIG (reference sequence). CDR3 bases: TGTGCCTGGGGTAGACGGGGGCCGGGGGGAACAATGAACACTGAAGCTTTCTTT. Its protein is CAWGRRGPGGTMNTEAFF.

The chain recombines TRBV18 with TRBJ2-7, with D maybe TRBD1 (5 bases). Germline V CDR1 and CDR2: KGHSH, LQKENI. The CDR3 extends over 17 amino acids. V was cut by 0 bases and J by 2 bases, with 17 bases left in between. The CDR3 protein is CASSPPVGDSSAYEQYF. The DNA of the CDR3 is TGTGCCAGCTCACCACCGGTGGGCGACAGTTCCGCCTACGAGCAGTACTTC.

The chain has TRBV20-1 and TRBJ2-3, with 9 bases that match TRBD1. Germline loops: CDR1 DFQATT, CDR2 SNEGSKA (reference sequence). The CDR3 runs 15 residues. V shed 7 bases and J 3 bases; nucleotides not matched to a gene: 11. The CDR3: CSVQLRQGGTDTQYF. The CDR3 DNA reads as TGCAGTGTCCAATTGAGACAGGGGGGTACAGATACGCAGTATTTT.

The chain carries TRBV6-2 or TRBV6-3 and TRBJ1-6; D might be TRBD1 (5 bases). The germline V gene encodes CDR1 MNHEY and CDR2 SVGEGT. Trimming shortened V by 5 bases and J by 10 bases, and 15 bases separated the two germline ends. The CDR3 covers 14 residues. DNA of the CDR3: TGTGCCAGCAGTCCCCAGTGGGGGAACTCACCCCTCCACTTT. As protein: CASSPQWGNSPLHF.

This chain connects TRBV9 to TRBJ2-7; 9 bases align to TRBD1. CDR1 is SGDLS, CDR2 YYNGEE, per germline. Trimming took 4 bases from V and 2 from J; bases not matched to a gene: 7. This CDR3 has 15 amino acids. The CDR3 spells CASSPRGQGPYEQYF. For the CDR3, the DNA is TGTGCCAGCAGCCCCAGGGGACAGGGCCCCTACGAGCAGTACTTC.

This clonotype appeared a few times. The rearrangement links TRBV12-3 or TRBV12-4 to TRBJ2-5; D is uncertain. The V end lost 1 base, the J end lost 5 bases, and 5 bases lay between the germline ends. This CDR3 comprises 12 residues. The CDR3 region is CASSLGTETQYF. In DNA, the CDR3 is TGTGCCAGCAGTTTAGGGACGGAGACCCAGTACTTC.

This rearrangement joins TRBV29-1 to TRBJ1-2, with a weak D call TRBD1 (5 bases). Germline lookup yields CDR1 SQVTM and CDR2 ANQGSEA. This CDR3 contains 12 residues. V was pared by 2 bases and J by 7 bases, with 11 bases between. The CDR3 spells CSVEWGQSGYTF. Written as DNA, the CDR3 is TGCAGCGTTGAATGGGGCCAATCTGGCTACACCTTC.

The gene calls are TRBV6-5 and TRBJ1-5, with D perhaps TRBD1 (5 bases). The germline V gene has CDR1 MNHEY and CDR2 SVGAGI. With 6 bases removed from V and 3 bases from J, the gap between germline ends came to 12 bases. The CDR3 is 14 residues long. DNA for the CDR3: TGTGCCAGCAGGCCGGGACGGATCAATCAGCCCCAGCATTTT. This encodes CASRPGRINQPQHF.

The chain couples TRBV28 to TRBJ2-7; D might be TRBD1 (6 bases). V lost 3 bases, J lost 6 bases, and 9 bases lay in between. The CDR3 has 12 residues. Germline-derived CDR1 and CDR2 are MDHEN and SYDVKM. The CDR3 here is CASSFPGVEQYF. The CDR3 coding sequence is TGTGCCAGCAGTTTCCCAGGGGTCGAGCAGTACTTC.

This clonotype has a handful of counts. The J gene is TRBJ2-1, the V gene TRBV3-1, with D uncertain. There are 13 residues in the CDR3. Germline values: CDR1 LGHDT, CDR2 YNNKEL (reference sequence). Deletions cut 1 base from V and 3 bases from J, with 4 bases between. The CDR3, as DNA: TGTGCCAGCAGCCAAGGGCGCTACAATGAGCAGTTCTTC. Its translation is CASSQGRYNEQFF.